A single sample gave rise to the 15 T cell receptor beta chains below, sequenced in a study of blood T cell repertoires in COVID-19. Produced via immunoSEQ multiplex PCR; TCRdb's table is partial and in-frame only. Here the sample spans roughly 230,000 clones, more than 65% being singletons. The specimen was PBMCs or T cells enriched from blood (not recorded which). The receptor set was obtained from a man aged 45-65 years who had recovered from COVID-19.

In its sample, this clone was seen a few times. V usage is TRBV7-3 and J usage is TRBJ2-2; TRBD1 agrees at 10 bases. The germline V gene has CDR1 SGHTA and CDR2 FQGTGA. The CDR3 runs to 15 residues. Germline trimming cut 5 bases from V and 7 bases from J; bases unmatched to any gene: 7. The CDR3 region is CASSPTGTGVGELFF. The CDR3 DNA sequence: TGTGCCAGCAGCCCCACCGGGACAGGGGTCGGGGAGCTGTTTTTT. The full variable domain, completed using reference TRBV7-3 and TRBJ2-2, is GAGVSQTPSNKVTEKGKYVELRCDPISGHTALYWYRQSLGQGPEFLIYFQGTGAADDSGLPNDRFFAVRPEGSVSTLKIQRTERGDSAVYLCASSPTGTGVGELFFGEGSRLTVL.

This clone was seen at least ten times. This chain uses TRBV11-2 with TRBJ2-1; D is unclear. The length of the CDR3 is 16 residues. Germline V CDR1 and CDR2: SGHAT, FQNNGV. The V end lost 4 bases, the J end lost 4 bases, and 17 bases lay between the germline ends. The CDR3 loop reads CASSSPWSLAYNEQFF. CDR3 DNA: TGTGCCAGCAGCTCCCCCTGGTCCCTGGCTTACAATGAGCAGTTCTTC.

The CDR3 DNA reads as TGTGCCAGCAACCCGGGACAGGGAACTTCACCCCTCCACTTT. This translates into CASNPGQGTSPLHF. This rearrangement joins TRBV7-9 to TRBJ1-6, with 9 bases matching TRBD1. CDR1 is SEHNR and CDR2 is FQNEAQ in the germline V gene (reference sequence). The V gene end was trimmed by 7 bases and the J gene end by 9 bases; junction bases not matched to a gene: 7. The CDR3 runs 14 residues.

The CDR3: CSASYRSEQYF. As DNA, the CDR3 is TGCAGTGCTAGTTACCGGTCCGAGCAGTACTTC. The chain uses TRBV20-1 and TRBJ2-7, with D unclear. Looked up from germline, CDR1 is DFQATT and CDR2 is SNEGSKA (reference sequence). The ends were cut back, 3 bases at V and 6 bases at J, with 9 bases in the middle. The CDR3 has 11 residues.

This chain links TRBV6-1 with TRBJ2-1; TRBD2 agrees at 8 bases. The CDR3 is 15 amino acids. Germline CDR1 is MNHNS and CDR2 is SASEGT. V lost 3 bases, J lost 8 bases, and 9 bases stayed unmatched. The CDR3 coding sequence is TGTGCCAGCAGTGAGTTTGGCGGGGGGTTCGATGAGCAGTTCTTC. It codes for CASSEFGGGFDEQFF.

The genes are TRBV5-1 and TRBJ2-7; maybe TRBD2 (5 bases). Between the trimmed V and J ends, which lost 4 bases and 4 bases, there was a span of 18 bases. CDR1 SGHRS and CDR2 YFSETQ come from the germline V gene. The CDR3 extends over 15 amino acids. CDR3 bases: TGCGCCAGCAGCGTTTCACCTCTACGGGGTTACGAGCAGTACTTC. It yields the protein CASSVSPLRGYEQYF.

This clone occurred a few times. This chain uses TRBV4-1 with TRBJ2-6, with a tentative D call TRBD1 (6 bases). CDR1 MGHRA and CDR2 YSYEKL come from the germline V gene. Trimming shortened V by 0 bases and J by 0 bases, and 15 bases separated the two germline ends. CDR3 length: 19 amino acids. The CDR3 loop is CASSQDQGTSTSGANVLTF. The CDR3 nucleotides are TGCGCCAGCAGCCAAGATCAGGGGACGTCCACCTCTGGGGCCAACGTCCTGACTTTC.

The genes are TRBV11-2 and TRBJ1-3, with D perhaps matching TRBD1 (6 bases). The CDR3 sequence is 14 residues long. CDR1 SGHAT and CDR2 FQNNGV come from the germline V gene. Trimming pared 7 bases from V and 4 bases from J, leaving 14 bases between. Here the CDR3 reads CASTLRGPGNTIYF. The CDR3 DNA reads TGTGCCAGCACCTTGCGGGGGCCGGGAAACACCATATATTTT.

The gene calls are TRBV28 and TRBJ2-1; the match to TRBD2 covers 11 bases. Losses at the gene ends were 4 bases for V and 2 bases for J; bases not matched to a gene: 7. The CDR3 extends over 17 amino acids. The germline gives CDR1 MDHEN, CDR2 SYDVKM. CDR3 sequence reads: CASSYPGLAATYNEQFF. The CDR3 coding sequence is TGTGCCAGCAGTTACCCGGGACTAGCGGCTACCTACAATGAGCAGTTCTTC.

This rearrangement joins TRBV12-5 to TRBJ2-5; possible D gene TRBD2, 6 bases. The V end lost 0 bases, the J end lost 4 bases, and 6 bases lay between the germline ends. This CDR3 is 13 amino acids long. The germline CDR1 and CDR2 sequences are LGHNT and FRNRAP. The CDR3 protein is CASGLVGGETQYF. The DNA for the CDR3 is TGTGCTAGTGGTTTGGTGGGGGGAGAGACCCAGTACTTC.

The rearrangement links TRBV7-9 to TRBJ2-3, with D tentatively TRBD2 (5 bases). This CDR3 contains 15 residues. Germline CDR1 SEHNR, CDR2 FQNEAQ (reference sequence). The V end lost 4 bases, the J end lost 9 bases, and 20 bases lay between the germline ends. CDR3 coding DNA: TGTGCCAGCAGCTCCCCCTTCGGCGCGAGGGTAACGCAGTATTTT. This translates into CASSSPFGARVTQYF.

In DNA form, the CDR3 reads TGTGCCAGCAGTTACGGGGGGTATGTCGGGGAGCTGTTTTTT. It encodes CASSYGGYVGELFF. The V gene is TRBV6-2 or TRBV6-3, the J gene TRBJ2-2, with D tentatively TRBD2 (6 bases). CDR3 length equals 14 residues. V was trimmed by 2 bases and J by 7 bases, leaving 11 bases between them. Germline CDR1 MNHEY, CDR2 SVGEGT.

J is TRBJ1-5 and V is TRBV30; D call uncertain. This CDR3 is 13 amino acids long. Germline V CDR1 and CDR2: GTSNPN, SVGIG (reference sequence). Trimming left V 3 bases short and J 4 bases short, with 10 bases between. The CDR3 region has the DNA TGTGCCTGGAGCCCCCAAGCGAATCAGCCCCAGCATTTT. It specifies CAWSPQANQPQHF.

The V and J genes are TRBV25-1 and TRBJ1-4; the D gene is possibly TRBD1 (5 bases). This CDR3 has 15 amino acids. Germline CDR1 is MGHDK and CDR2 is SYGVNS. Trimming removed 6 bases at V and 7 bases at J, with 18 bases between. The CDR3 protein is CASSRGGTPIEKLFF. The CDR3 coding sequence is TGTGCCAGCAGCCGCGGGGGGACCCCAATTGAAAAACTGTTTTTT. The entire variable domain, with the rest obtained from reference TRBV25-1 and TRBJ1-4, is as follows: EADIYQTPRYLVIGTGKKITLECSQTMGHDKMYWYQQDPGMELHLIHYSYGVNSTEKGDLSSESTVSRIRTEHFPLTLESARPSHTSQYLCASSRGGTPIEKLFFGSGTQLSVL.

The chain is built from TRBV5-1 and TRBJ1-1; the match to TRBD1 covers 9 bases. Germline-derived CDR1 and CDR2 are SGHRS and YFSETQ. Unmatched junction bases numbered 6, after V lost 3 bases and J lost 0 bases. The CDR3 is 16 residues long. CDR3 sequence (DNA): TGCGCCAGCAGCTCCGGGACAGGGATCCTGAACACTGAAGCTTTCTTT. It specifies CASSSGTGILNTEAFF.